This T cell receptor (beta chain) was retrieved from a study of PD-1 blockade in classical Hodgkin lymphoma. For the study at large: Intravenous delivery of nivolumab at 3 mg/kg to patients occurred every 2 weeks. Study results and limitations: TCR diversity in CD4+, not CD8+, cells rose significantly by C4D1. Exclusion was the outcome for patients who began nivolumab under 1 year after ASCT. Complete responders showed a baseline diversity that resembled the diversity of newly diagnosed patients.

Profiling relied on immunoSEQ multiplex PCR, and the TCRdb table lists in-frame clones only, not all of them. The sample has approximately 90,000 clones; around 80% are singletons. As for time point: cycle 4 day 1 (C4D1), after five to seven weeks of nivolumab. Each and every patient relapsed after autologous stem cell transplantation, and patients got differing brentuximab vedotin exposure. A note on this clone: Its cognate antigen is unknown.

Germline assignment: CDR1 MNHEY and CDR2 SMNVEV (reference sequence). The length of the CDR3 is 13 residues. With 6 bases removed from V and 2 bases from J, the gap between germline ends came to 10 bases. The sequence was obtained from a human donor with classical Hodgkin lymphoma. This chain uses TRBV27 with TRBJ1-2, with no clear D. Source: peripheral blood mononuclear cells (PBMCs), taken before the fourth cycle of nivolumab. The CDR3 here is CASSPTGNYGYTF. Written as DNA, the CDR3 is TGTGCCAGCAGCCCGACTGGGAACTATGGCTACACCTTC.